This TCR beta chain was identified in a study of CD8 T cells in ankylosing spondylitis. Findings of the study overall: Blood of patients with ankylosing spondylitis appeared to be characterized by a TCR beta motif of several highly homologous variants. Reportedly, disease-linked clones are significantly enriched in ankylosing spondylitis patients' matched synovial fluid.

Germline V gene sequence: CDR1 SEHNR, CDR2 FQNEAQ (reference sequence). V trimming: 5 bases; J trimming: 5 bases; junction bases outside the gene matches: 5. The CDR3 contains 13 residues. TCRdb analysed the 5' RACE reads with MiXCR anew, one entry per CDR3 protein. Of 470,000 or so distinct CDR3 sequences in the sample, 25% to 30% are singletons; the top ten hold roughly 0.9%. This clonotype was found a few times. Its antigen is currently unknown. This clonotype was obtained from a male donor with ankylosing spondylitis. Sample: blood, either unsorted or a sorted T cell fraction (not recorded which). The genes are TRBV7-9 and TRBJ2-5, with TRBD2 matching over 7 bases. The CDR3 region has the DNA TGTGCCAGCAGCGCTGCGGGAGCGGAGACCCAGTACTTC. It encodes CASSAAGAETQYF.